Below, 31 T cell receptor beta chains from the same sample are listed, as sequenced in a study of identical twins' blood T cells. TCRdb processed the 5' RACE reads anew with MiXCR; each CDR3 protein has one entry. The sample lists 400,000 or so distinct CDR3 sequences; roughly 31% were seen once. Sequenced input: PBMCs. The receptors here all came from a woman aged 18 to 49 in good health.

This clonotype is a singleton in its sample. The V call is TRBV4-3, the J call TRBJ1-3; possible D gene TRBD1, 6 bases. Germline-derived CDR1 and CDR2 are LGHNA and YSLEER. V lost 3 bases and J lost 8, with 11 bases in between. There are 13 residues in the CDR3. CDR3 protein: CASSQTGYDTIYF. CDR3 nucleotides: TGCGCCAGCAGCCAGACAGGTTATGACACCATATATTTT.

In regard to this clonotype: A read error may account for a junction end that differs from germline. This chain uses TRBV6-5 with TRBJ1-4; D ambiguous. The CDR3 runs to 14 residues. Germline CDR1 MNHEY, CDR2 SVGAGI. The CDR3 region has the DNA TGTGCCGGCAGTTACGCTGCTAGGGCTGAAAAACTGTTTTTT. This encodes CAGSYAARAEKLFF.

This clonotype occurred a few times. The CDR3 region has the DNA TGCAGTGCTAGAGGAGTAGCCCGCCACGAGCAGTACTTC. This sequence encodes CSARGVARHEQYF. The V call is TRBV20-1, the J call TRBJ2-7; no reliable D call. The V gene's germline CDR1 is DFQATT and CDR2 SNEGSKA (reference sequence). V lost 1 base and J 5 bases, leaving 12 bases between the germline ends. This CDR3 has 13 amino acids.

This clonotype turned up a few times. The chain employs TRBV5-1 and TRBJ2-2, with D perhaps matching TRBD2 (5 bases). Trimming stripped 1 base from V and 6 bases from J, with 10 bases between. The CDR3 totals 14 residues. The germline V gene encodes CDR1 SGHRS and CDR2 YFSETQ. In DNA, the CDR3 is TGCGCCAGCAGCTTGTCGCCTAGCTCCGGGGAGCTGTTTTTT. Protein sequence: CASSLSPSSGELFF.

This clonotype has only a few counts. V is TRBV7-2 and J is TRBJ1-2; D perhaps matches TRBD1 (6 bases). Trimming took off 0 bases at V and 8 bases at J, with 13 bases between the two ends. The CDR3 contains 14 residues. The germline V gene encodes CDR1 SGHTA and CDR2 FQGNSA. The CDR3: CASSLAFRGDGYTF. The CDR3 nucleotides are TGTGCCAGCAGCTTAGCGTTCAGGGGCGACGGCTACACCTTC.

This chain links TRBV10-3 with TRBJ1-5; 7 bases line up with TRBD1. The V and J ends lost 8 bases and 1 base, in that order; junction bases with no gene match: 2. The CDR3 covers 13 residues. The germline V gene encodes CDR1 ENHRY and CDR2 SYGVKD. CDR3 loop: CAIADRSNQPQHF. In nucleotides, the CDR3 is TGTGCCATCGCGGACAGGAGCAATCAGCCCCAGCATTTT.

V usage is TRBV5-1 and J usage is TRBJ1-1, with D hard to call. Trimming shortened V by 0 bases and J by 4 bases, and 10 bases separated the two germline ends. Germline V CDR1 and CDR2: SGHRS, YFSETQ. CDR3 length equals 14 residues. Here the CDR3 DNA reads TGCGCCAGCAGCTTGGAAAGGAGTGGCACTGAAGCTTTCTTT. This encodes CASSLERSGTEAFF.

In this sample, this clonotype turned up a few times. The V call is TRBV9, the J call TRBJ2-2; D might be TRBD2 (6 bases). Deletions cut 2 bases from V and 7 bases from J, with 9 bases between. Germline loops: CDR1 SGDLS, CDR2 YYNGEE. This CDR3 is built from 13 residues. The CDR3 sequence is CASSVDGSGELFF. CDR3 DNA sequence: TGTGCCAGCAGCGTTGACGGGAGCGGGGAGCTGTTTTTT.

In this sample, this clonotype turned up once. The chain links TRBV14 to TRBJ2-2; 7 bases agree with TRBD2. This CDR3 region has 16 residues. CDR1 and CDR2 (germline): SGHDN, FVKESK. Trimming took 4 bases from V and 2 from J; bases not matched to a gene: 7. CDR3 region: CASSPLAGDNTGELFF. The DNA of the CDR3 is TGTGCCAGCAGCCCTCTGGCGGGAGACAACACCGGGGAGCTGTTTTTT.

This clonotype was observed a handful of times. CDR3 protein: CSASPPGYTDTQYF. The CDR3 coding sequence is TGCAGTGCTAGTCCCCCAGGGTACACAGATACGCAGTATTTT. The chain combines TRBV20-1 with TRBJ2-3, with a possible D match to TRBD1 (5 bases). The germline V and J ends were trimmed by 3 bases and 2 bases, with 12 bases remaining between them. This CDR3 spans 14 amino acids. Germline loops: CDR1 DFQATT, CDR2 SNEGSKA (reference sequence).

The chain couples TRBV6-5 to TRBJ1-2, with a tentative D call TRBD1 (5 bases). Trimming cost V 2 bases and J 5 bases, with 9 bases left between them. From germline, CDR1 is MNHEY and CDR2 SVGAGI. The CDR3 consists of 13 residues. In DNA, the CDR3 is TGTGCCAGCAGTTACGGGGCTGAATATGGCTACACCTTC. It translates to CASSYGAEYGYTF.

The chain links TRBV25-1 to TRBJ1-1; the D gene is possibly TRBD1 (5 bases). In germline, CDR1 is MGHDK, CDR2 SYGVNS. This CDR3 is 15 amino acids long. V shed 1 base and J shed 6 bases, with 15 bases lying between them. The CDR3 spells CASSESPTGSAEAFF. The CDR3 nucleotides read TGTGCCAGCAGTGAATCCCCCACAGGTTCGGCTGAAGCTTTCTTT.

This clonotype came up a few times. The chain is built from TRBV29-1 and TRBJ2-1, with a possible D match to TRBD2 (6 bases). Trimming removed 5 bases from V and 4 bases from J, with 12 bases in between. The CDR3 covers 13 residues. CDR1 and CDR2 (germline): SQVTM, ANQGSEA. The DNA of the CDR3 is TGCAGCGTTAGCACTAGCAGATACAATGAGCAGTTCTTC. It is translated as CSVSTSRYNEQFF.

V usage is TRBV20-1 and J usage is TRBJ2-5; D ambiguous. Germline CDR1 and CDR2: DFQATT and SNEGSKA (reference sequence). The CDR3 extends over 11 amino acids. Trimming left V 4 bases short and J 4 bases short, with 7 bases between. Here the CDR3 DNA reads TGCAGTGCTAAGGGTCGAGAGACCCAGTACTTC. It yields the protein CSAKGRETQYF.

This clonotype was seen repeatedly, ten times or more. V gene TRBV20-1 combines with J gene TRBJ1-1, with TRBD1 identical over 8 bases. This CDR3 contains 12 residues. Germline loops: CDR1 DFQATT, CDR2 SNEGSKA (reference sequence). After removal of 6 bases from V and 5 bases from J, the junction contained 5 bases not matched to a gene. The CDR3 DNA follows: TGCAGTGCCGTGGACAGGGAGACTGAAGCTTTCTTT. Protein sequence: CSAVDRETEAFF.

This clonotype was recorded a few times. DNA of the CDR3: TGTGCCAGCAGTGCAGGGCGGGGGAGCCCCTACGAGCAGTACTTC. It specifies CASSAGRGSPYEQYF. The chain carries TRBV6-1 and TRBJ2-7; TRBD2 agrees at 7 bases. Trimming at V came to 4 bases and at J to 2 bases, leaving 8 bases not matched to a gene. CDR1 is MNHNS, CDR2 SASEGT, per germline. The CDR3 extends over 15 amino acids.

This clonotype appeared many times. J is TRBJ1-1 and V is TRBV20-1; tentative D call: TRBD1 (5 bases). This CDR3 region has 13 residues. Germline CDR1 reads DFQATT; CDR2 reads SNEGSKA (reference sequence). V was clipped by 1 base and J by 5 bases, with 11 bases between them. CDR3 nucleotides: TGCAGTGCTAGAGGGGGCAGGGAGACTGAAGCTTTCTTT. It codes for CSARGGRETEAFF.

As DNA, the CDR3 is TGTGCCAGCAGCTTAGCTGCACTAGGGTCCTACGAGCAGTACTTC. Its protein product is CASSLAALGSYEQYF. The chain uses TRBV7-2 and TRBJ2-7; perhaps TRBD2 as D (5 bases). The CDR3 is 15 residues long. CDR1 SGHTA and CDR2 FQGNSA come from the germline V gene. Trimming shortened V by 0 bases and J by 1 base, and 10 bases separated the two germline ends.

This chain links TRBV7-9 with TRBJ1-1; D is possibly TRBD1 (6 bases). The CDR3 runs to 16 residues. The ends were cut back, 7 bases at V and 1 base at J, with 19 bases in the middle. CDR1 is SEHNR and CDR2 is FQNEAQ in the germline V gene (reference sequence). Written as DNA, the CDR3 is TGTGCCAGCACGCTACAGGGTAGGTCCCGGAACACTGAAGCTTTCTTT. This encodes CASTLQGRSRNTEAFF.

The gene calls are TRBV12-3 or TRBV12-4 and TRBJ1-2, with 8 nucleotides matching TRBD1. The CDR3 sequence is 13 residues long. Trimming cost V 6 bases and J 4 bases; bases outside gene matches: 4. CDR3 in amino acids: CASSRQGSYGYTF. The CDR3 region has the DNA TGTGCCAGCAGCCGACAGGGGTCCTATGGCTACACCTTC.

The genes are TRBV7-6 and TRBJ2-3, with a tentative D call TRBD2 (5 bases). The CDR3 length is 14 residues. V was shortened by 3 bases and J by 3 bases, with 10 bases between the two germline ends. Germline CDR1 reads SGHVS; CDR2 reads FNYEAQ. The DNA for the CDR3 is TGTGCCAGCAGCTTTACCGGGGAGACAGATACGCAGTATTTT. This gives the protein CASSFTGETDTQYF.

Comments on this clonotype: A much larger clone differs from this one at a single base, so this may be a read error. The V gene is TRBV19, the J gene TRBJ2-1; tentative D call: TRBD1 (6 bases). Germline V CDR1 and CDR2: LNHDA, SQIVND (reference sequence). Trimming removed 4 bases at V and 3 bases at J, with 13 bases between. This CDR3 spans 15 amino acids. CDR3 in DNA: TGTGCCAGTAGTACAGACAGGCGGGTCTACAATGAGCAGTTCTTC. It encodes CASSTDRRVYNEQFF.

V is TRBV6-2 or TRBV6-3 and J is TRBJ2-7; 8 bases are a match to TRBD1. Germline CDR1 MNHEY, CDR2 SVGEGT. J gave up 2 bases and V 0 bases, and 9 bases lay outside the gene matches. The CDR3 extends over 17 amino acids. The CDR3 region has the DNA TGTGCCAGCAGTTACTCTTCCCCGGGACAGGAGACCTACGAGCAGTACTTC. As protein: CASSYSSPGQETYEQYF.

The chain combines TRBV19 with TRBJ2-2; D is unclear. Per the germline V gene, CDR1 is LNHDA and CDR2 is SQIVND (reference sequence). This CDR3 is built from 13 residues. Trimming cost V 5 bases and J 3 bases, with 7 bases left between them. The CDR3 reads CASSRPDTGELFF. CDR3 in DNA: TGTGCCAGTAGTCGACCCGACACCGGGGAGCTGTTTTTT.

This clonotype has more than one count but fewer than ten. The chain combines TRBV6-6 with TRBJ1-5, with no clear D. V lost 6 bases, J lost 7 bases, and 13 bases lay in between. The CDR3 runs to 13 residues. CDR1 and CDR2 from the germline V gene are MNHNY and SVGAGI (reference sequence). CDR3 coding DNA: TGTGCCAGCAGGGATGATAGGGTACAGCCCCAGCATTTT. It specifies CASRDDRVQPQHF.

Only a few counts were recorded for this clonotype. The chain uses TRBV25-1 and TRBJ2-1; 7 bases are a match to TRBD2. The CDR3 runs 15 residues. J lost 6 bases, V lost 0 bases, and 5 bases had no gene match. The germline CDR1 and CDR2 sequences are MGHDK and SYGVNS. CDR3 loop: CASSEYGGGLNEQFF. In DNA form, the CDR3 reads TGTGCCAGCAGTGAATATGGCGGGGGACTCAATGAGCAGTTCTTC.

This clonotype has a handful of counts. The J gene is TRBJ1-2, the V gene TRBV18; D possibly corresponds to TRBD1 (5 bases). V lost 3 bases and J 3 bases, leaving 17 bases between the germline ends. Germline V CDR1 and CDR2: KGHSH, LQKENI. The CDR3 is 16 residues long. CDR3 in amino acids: CASSPKGGTDYYGYTF. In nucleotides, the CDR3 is TGTGCCAGCTCACCGAAAGGCGGGACGGACTACTATGGCTACACCTTC.

This chain's CDR3 is CASSLEAAAGNTIYF. As DNA, the CDR3 is TGTGCCAGCAGCTTAGAGGCGGCGGCCGGAAACACCATATATTTT. The rearrangement links TRBV7-2 to TRBJ1-3, with D unresolved. Germline CDR1 and CDR2: SGHTA and FQGNSA. The CDR3 has 15 amino acids. The germline V and J ends were trimmed by 1 base and 4 bases, with 11 bases remaining between them.

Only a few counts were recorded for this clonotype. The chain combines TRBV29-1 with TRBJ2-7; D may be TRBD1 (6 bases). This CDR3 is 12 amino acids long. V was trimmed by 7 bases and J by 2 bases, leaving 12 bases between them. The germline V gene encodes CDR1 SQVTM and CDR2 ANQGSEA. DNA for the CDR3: TGCAGCGGACGCCGGGACACCTACGAGCAGTACTTC. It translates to CSGRRDTYEQYF.

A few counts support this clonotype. The CDR3 DNA follows: TGCAGTGCTAGAGGGGGTTCGGGGTCTAGCGGGCTGGGTGAGCAGTTCTTC. Amino acid sequence: CSARGGSGSSGLGEQFF. The rearrangement links TRBV20-1 to TRBJ2-1; TRBD2 matches 8 bases. CDR3 size: 17 residues. With 1 base clipped from V and 9 bases from J, the junction kept 17 bases outside the gene matches. Germline CDR1 reads DFQATT; CDR2 reads SNEGSKA (reference sequence).

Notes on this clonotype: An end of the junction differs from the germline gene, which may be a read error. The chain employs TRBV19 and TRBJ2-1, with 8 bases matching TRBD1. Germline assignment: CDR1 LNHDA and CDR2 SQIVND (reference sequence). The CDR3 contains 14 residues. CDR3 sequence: CAGSGQGQLNEQFF. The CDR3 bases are TGTGCCGGTAGTGGACAGGGACAGCTCAATGAGCAGTTCTTC.